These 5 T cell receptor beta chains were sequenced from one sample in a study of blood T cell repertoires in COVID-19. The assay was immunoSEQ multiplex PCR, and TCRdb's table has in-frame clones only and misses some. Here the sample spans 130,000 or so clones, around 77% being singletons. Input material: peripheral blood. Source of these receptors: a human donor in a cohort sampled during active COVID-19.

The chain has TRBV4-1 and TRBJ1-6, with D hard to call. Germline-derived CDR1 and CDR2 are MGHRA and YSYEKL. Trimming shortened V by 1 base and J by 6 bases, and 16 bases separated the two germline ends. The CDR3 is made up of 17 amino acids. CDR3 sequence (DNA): TGCGCCAGCAGCCAAGGGGAGGGAAGACAAACTAATTCACCCCTCCACTTT. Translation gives CASSQGEGRQTNSPLHF.

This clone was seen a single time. The CDR3 here is CASSQEARGIQPQHF. CDR3 nucleotides: TGCGCCAGCAGCCAAGAGGCAAGAGGAATCCAGCCCCAGCATTTT. The rearrangement links TRBV4-1 to TRBJ1-5; no reliable D call. CDR1 and CDR2 (germline): MGHRA, YSYEKL. This CDR3 has 15 residues. Deletions cut 0 bases from V and 7 bases from J, with 13 bases between.

The CDR3 DNA reads as TGCAGCGTTGAAGATGCAGCGGGGGTACAAGAGACCCAGTACTTC. Its protein product is CSVEDAAGVQETQYF. The chain carries TRBV29-1 and TRBJ2-5, with 8 bases identical to TRBD2. The length of the CDR3 is 15 residues. Germline values: CDR1 SQVTM, CDR2 ANQGSEA. The ends lost 0 bases at V and 2 bases at J; junction bases unmatched: 5.

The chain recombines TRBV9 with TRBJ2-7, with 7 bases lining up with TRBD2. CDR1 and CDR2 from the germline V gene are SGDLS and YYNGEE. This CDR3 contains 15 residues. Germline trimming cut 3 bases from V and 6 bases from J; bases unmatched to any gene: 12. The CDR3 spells CASSASAGTAGEQYF. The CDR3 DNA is TGTGCCAGCAGCGCCTCAGCGGGGACCGCTGGCGAGCAGTACTTC. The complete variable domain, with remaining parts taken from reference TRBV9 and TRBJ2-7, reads DSGVTQTPKHLITATGQRVTLRCSPRSGDLSVYWYQQSLDQGLQFLIQYYNGEERAKGNILERFSAQQFPDLHSELNLSSLELGDSALYFCASSASAGTAGEQYFGPGTRLTVT.

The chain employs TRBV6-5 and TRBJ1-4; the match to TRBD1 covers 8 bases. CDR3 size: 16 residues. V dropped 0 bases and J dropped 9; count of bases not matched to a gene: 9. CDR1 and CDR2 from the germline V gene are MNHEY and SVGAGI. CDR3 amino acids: CASSYSGGTGGQKLFF. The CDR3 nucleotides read TGTGCCAGCAGTTACTCCGGGGGTACAGGGGGGCAAAAACTGTTTTTT.